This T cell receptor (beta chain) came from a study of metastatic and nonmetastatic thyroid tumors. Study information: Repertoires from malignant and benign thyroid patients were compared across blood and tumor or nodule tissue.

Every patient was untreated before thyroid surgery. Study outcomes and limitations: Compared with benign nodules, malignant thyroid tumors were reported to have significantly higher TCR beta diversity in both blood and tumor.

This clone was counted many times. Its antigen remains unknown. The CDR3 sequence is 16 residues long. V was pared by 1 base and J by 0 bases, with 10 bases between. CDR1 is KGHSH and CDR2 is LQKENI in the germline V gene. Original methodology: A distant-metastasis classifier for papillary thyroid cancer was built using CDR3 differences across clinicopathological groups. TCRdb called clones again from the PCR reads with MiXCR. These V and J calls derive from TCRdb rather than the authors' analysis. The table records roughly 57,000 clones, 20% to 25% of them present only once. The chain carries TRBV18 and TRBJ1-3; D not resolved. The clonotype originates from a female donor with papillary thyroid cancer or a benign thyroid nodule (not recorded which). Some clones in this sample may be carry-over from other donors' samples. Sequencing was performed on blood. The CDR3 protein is CASSPRAGSSGNTIYF. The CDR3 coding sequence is TGTGCCAGCTCACCACGGGCTGGCAGCTCTGGAAACACCATATATTTT.